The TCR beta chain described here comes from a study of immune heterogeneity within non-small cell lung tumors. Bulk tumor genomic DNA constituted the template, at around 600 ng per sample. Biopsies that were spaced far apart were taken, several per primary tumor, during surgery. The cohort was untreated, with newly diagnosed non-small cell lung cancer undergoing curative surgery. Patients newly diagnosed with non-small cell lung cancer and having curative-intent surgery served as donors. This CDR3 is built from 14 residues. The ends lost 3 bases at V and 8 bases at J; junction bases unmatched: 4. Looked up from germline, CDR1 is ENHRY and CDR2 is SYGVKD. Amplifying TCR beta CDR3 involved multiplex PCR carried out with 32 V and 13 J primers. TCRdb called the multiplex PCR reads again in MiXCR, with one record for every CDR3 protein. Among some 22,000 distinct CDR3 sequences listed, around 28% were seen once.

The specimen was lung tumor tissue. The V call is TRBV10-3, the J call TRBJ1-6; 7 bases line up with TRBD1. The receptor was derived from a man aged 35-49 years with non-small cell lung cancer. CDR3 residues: CAISEGDSYSPLHF. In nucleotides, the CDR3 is TGTGCCATCAGTGAAGGGGACAGCTATTCACCCCTCCACTTT.